The entry below describes one T cell receptor (beta chain). This clone was counted many times. This receptor's antigen is unknown. It has no much larger one-base neighbor in the sample; base qualities were not kept. These data come from a study of metastatic and nonmetastatic thyroid tumors (dated by TCRdb to the early 2020s). Describing the broader study: For patients with malignant and with benign thyroid disease, the researchers compared repertoires between peripheral blood samples and tumor or nodule tissue samples. Overall results and qualifications from the work: In both blood and tumor samples, TCR beta diversity was reported to be significantly higher in malignant tumors than in benign nodules.

The CDR3 spans 14 residues, from the cysteine through the phenylalanine. CDR3 DNA is the only sequence kept; it has 42 bases, read in frame from the first base. V was cut back by 3 bases and J by 2 bases, leaving a gap of 8 bases between them. The germline V gene specifies KGHSH as CDR1 and LQKENI as CDR2. The protocol used for the library was PCR. Sequencing relied on an Illumina HiSeq 4000. High-throughput sequencing was used to profile the TCR beta-chain CDR3 region of each patient. In the source study's methods: CDR3 differences across clinicopathological groups were used to build a classifier for discriminating distant-metastatic papillary thyroid cancer patients. The Shannon index was used to assess repertoire diversity, and the Morisita-Horn index was used to assess tumor-blood repertoire similarity. TCRdb cleaned the public reads at Q25 with fastp, built clones with MiXCR and kept in-frame beta chains. The V and J calls, along with clone size, are taken from TCRdb and not from the paper's own processing. The sample includes under 50,000 clones, with approximately 20% observed a single time. Of the sample, roughly 3.8% is held by the ten largest clones.

No patient had received any treatment before thyroid surgery. Using T-cell receptor beta sequencing, the researchers looked back retrospectively at clinical samples from patients, gathered between the early 2010s and the late 2010s. The source material was blood. This receptor chain uses TRBV18 and TRBJ2-1; the D gene lacks a confident call. The clonotype was recovered from a male donor with papillary thyroid cancer or a benign thyroid nodule (not recorded which). Some clones in this sample may be carry-over from other donors' samples. The nucleotide sequence is given as TGTGCCAGCTCACCCAGTAGAACCTACAATGAGCAGTTCTTC. Protein translation: CASSPSRTYNEQFF.